The rows below give T cell receptor beta chains drawn from one sample of a study of T-cell reconstitution after alpha-beta-depleted transplantation in children. TCRdb re-derived calls from the PCR reads in MiXCR, one entry per CDR3 protein. The sample includes 380,000 or so distinct CDR3 sequences, about an eighth of them seen just once. The sequencing used PBMCs, collected from the stem cell graft. These receptors came from a human donor who donated a stem cell graft to a child with Fanconi anemia. Both conserved end residues are part of each CDR3. D genes are given only for firm matches. Clone size appears in some rows only: once, few, many, or a class for an expanded clone.

v_call	clone_size	j_call	d_call	cdr3_nt	cdr3_aa
TRBV6-1	many	TRBJ2-1	NA	TGTGCCAGCAGCTCTGGGCTAGGACAGCTGGATGAGCAGTTCTTC	CASSSGLGQLDEQFF
TRBV6-5	NA	TRBJ2-1	NA	TGTGCCAGCACCGATGGGGATGAGCAGTTCTTC	CASTDGDEQFF
TRBV6-5	few	TRBJ2-5	NA	TGTGCCAGCAGTTACGAGTGGCAGCAAGAGACCCAGTACTTC	CASSYEWQQETQYF
TRBV15	NA	TRBJ1-1	TRBD1	TGTGCCACCAGCAGAGTAGGACAGGTTCGCACTGAAGCTTTCTTT	CATSRVGQVRTEAFF
TRBV10-3	NA	TRBJ2-5	NA	TGTGCCATCAGTGCAGGGATAGGAGAGACCCAGTACTTC	CAISAGIGETQYF
TRBV3-1	few	TRBJ2-7	NA	TGTGCCAGCAGCCAAGTTGGGCAATCCGGCTACGAGCAGTACTTC	CASSQVGQSGYEQYF
TRBV5-6	few	TRBJ1-2	NA	TGTGCCAGCAGCGTTGCGGATTTGCGGCCCGCTGACTACACCTTC	CASSVADLRPADYTF
TRBV6-2/TRBV6-3	NA	TRBJ1-1	NA	TGTGCCAGCAGACCAGAGAACACTGAAGCTTTCTTT	CASRPENTEAFF
TRBV6-5	NA	TRBJ2-1	TRBD1	TGTGCCAGCAGTAACCCCGGGACAGGGAGAAACAATGAGCAGTTCTTC	CASSNPGTGRNNEQFF
TRBV29-1	many	TRBJ2-1	TRBD1	TGCAGCGTTGAGGGACAGGGGGTGGACAATGAGCAGTTCTTC	CSVEGQGVDNEQFF
TRBV20-1	few	TRBJ1-1	NA	TGCAGTGCTAGGTCGTGGCAGGGGAACACTGAAGCTTTCTTT	CSARSWQGNTEAFF
TRBV6-1	NA	TRBJ1-2	NA	TGTGCCAGCAGGCGACGAACAGGGATCCTCGGCTACACCTTC	CASRRRTGILGYTF
TRBV3-1	many	TRBJ2-1	NA	TGTGCCAGCAGCCAAGACCTAACCAATGAGCAGTTCTTC	CASSQDLTNEQFF
TRBV7-2	NA	TRBJ1-5	TRBD1	TGTGCCAGCAGCGGAGGGGGACAGAACTATCAGCCCCAGCATTTT	CASSGGGQNYQPQHF
TRBV7-9	many	TRBJ1-1	TRBD1	TGTGCCAGCAGCTTACCGGGACAGGGATTCGCTTTCTTT	CASSLPGQGFAFF
TRBV11-2	NA	TRBJ2-2	NA	TGTGCCAGCAGCTTAGACAGGACCACCGGGGAGCTGTTTTTT	CASSLDRTTGELFF
TRBV5-1	few	TRBJ1-2	NA	TGCGCCAGCAGCTTGATTTCAGGGATAGATGGCTACACCTTC	CASSLISGIDGYTF
TRBV6-1	few	TRBJ1-5	TRBD1	TGTGCCAGCAGTGAAAGACAGGGGGATCAGCCCCAGCATTTT	CASSERQGDQPQHF
TRBV5-1	few	TRBJ2-1	NA	TGCGCCAGCAGCTTGGGGGCAGAGAGATACAATGAGCAGTTCTTC	CASSLGAERYNEQFF
TRBV12-3/TRBV12-4	NA	TRBJ2-7	NA	TGTGCCAGCAGTCCCCGGACCGACTACGAGCAGTACTTC	CASSPRTDYEQYF
TRBV12-3/TRBV12-4	many	TRBJ2-3	TRBD1	TGTGCCAGCAGGCAACCGGGACAGGGAGGGGATACGCAGTATTTT	CASRQPGQGGDTQYF
TRBV9	many	TRBJ2-5	TRBD2	TGTGCCAGCAGCGTAGCGGGGGGCCAAGAGACCCAGTACTTC	CASSVAGGQETQYF
TRBV11-2	NA	TRBJ1-2	NA	TGTGCCAGCAGCTTCAGGGTGGGGGATGGCTACACCTTC	CASSFRVGDGYTF
TRBV18	few	TRBJ1-5	TRBD1	TGTGCCAGCTCCAAGGGGGACAGGGGTCAGCCCCAGCATTTT	CASSKGDRGQPQHF
TRBV29-1	few	TRBJ1-1	NA	TGCAGCGGTAGAACAGGGAACACTGAAGCTTTCTTT	CSGRTGNTEAFF
TRBV6-5	many	TRBJ1-1	TRBD1	TGTGCCAGCAGTTACTCGGAACAGGGGGCTCGAGCTTTCTTT	CASSYSEQGARAFF
TRBV5-1	many	TRBJ1-1	NA	TGCGCCAGCAGCTTGCGTCAGGCCTCGAACACTGAAGCTTTCTTT	CASSLRQASNTEAFF
TRBV9	NA	TRBJ1-1	TRBD1	TGTGCCAGCAGCGTAGGGACAGGAGGGATAGGCACTGAAGCTTTCTTT	CASSVGTGGIGTEAFF
TRBV29-1	many	TRBJ2-5	NA	TGCAGCGTTGCCTTCTGGGGTGAGACCCCCTACTTC	CSVAFWGETPYF
TRBV30	few	TRBJ1-4	NA	TGTGCCTGGACAGCAGGGAGAGGTGAAAAACTGTTTTTT	CAWTAGRGEKLFF
TRBV6-5	NA	TRBJ2-3	TRBD1	TGTGCCAGCAGTTCCACGCCCCCAGTCGGGACAGGACGCACAGATACGCAGTATTTT	CASSSTPPVGTGRTDTQYF
TRBV12-3/TRBV12-4	few	TRBJ1-3	NA	TGTGCCAGCACCTACTCTGAGCGAAACACCATATATTTT	CASTYSERNTIYF
TRBV4-3	NA	TRBJ2-2	NA	TGCGCCAGCAGCCCCCCTTCCGGGGAGCTGTTTTTT	CASSPPSGELFF
TRBV4-2	many	TRBJ2-1	TRBD2	TGTGCCAGCAGCCAATCCCGACTAGCTGTGCAGTTCTTC	CASSQSRLAVQFF
TRBV20-1	many	TRBJ2-3	TRBD2	TGCAGTGCTAGAGACGTACTAGCGGCGATCACAGATACGCAGTATTTT	CSARDVLAAITDTQYF
TRBV28	few	TRBJ1-1	TRBD1	TGTGCCAGCAGTCATGCCGGGACAGGGTTGAGTGAAGCTTTCTTT	CASSHAGTGLSEAFF
TRBV20-1	NA	TRBJ2-7	NA	TGCAGTGGGGACCGGGCATCCTACGAGCAGTACTTC	CSGDRASYEQYF
TRBV6-2/TRBV6-3	NA	TRBJ1-1	TRBD1	TGTGCCAGCAGTTACCTTCGGGACAGAATGCTGAACACTGAAGCTTTCTTT	CASSYLRDRMLNTEAFF
TRBV7-9	NA	TRBJ2-4	NA	TGTGCCAGCAGCACGGACGGGGACATTCAGTACTTC	CASSTDGDIQYF
TRBV6-9	few	TRBJ1-6	TRBD1	TGTGCCAGCAGTTATTCGGTTACCGGGACAGGAGGCTCACCCCTCCACTTT	CASSYSVTGTGGSPLHF
TRBV5-6	NA	TRBJ1-1	NA	TGTGCCAGCAGGATTGGGGGGGGCGTCACTGAAGCTTTCTTT	CASRIGGGVTEAFF
TRBV3-1	few	TRBJ1-1	NA	TGTGCCAGCAGCTCGATTGTGGCACGGGGCACTGAAGCTTTCTTT	CASSSIVARGTEAFF
TRBV4-3	many	TRBJ2-3	NA	TGCGCCAGCAGCCAAGTTTTATCACAGGGAACGCCGCAGTATTTT	CASSQVLSQGTPQYF
TRBV7-9	NA	TRBJ2-3	NA	TGTGCCAGCAGCTCCAGGATGGCGGGGTACACAGATACGCAGTATTTT	CASSSRMAGYTDTQYF
TRBV4-3	few	TRBJ1-2	TRBD1	TGCGCCAGCACCTGGGACAGGGGATCTGATGGCTACACCTTC	CASTWDRGSDGYTF
TRBV20-1	NA	TRBJ2-1	TRBD2	TGCAGTGCTAGAGATCAGCTAGCGGGAAATGAGCAGTTCTTC	CSARDQLAGNEQFF
TRBV20-1	NA	TRBJ2-3	NA	TGCAGTGCTAGACTAGCCCCAGATACGCAGTATTTT	CSARLAPDTQYF
TRBV6-2/TRBV6-3	many	TRBJ2-2	NA	TGTGCCAGCAGCCGAAACGGGGAGCTGTTTTTT	CASSRNGELFF
TRBV29-1	NA	TRBJ2-3	TRBD2	TGCAGCGTGCTGGAAGCGGGGGTTAGCACAGATACGCAGTATTTT	CSVLEAGVSTDTQYF
TRBV3-1	NA	TRBJ1-5	NA	TGTGCCTTCTGTCTCCTCGAGGGGCAGCCCCAGCATTTT	CAFCLLEGQPQHF
TRBV4-3	few	TRBJ2-2	NA	TGCGCCAGCAGCCAAGAGTCCGTCCAGTACACCGGGGAGCTGTTTTTT	CASSQESVQYTGELFF